Below are 7 T cell receptor beta chains sequenced from a single sample in a study of blood T cell repertoires in COVID-19. Sequencing was performed with immunoSEQ multiplex PCR; in TCRdb, only in-frame clones are kept and a portion is missing. Counted here are tens of thousands of clones, under 90% occurring once; the ten biggest clones make up about 4%. Source material: peripheral blood. These receptor sequences come from a woman in her seventies with acute or convalescent COVID-19.

As for this clone: A junction end diverges from the germline sequence, so it may reflect a read error. This chain uses TRBV6-6 with TRBJ2-7, with D unclear. The CDR3 is 11 amino acids. Germline values: CDR1 MNHNY, CDR2 SVGAGI (reference sequence). CDR3 nucleotide sequence: TGTGCCAGCAGTTACTTGGAGACGTCCAACTTC. Translated: CASSYLETSNF.

Written as DNA, the CDR3 is TGTGCCAGCAGCCGCCTAGCGGTGGCAGATACGCAGTATTTT. This gives the protein CASSRLAVADTQYF. This chain joins TRBV7-9 and TRBJ2-3, with 7 bases lining up with TRBD2. This CDR3 region has 14 residues. Germline V lookup: CDR1 SEHNR, CDR2 FQNEAQ (reference sequence). With 5 bases clipped from V and 4 bases from J, the junction kept 6 bases outside the gene matches.

This clone occurred a few times. This chain joins TRBV1 and TRBJ2-3; the DNA was not used to check the table's D call, TRBD2. TRBV1 is tagged as a pseudogene. This CDR3 is 19 amino acids long. DNA of the CDR3: TGCACCAGCAGCCCAGACTCCGGGAGAGATCAAACCTTCACAGATACGCAGTATTTT. It is translated as CTSSPDSGRDQTFTDTQYF.

The rearrangement links TRBV5-1 to TRBJ2-1, with D possibly TRBD2 on 5 matching bases. Between the trimmed V and J ends, which lost 3 bases and 10 bases, there was a span of 17 bases. CDR1 is SGHRS and CDR2 is YFSETQ in the germline V gene. The CDR3 covers 14 residues. The CDR3 is CASSSKTHRGEQFF. The CDR3 region has the DNA TGCGCCAGCAGCTCGAAGACACATAGAGGGGAGCAGTTCTTC.

The chain has TRBV9 and TRBJ1-1; D call uncertain. The length of the CDR3 is 13 residues. The ends were cut back, 4 bases at V and 4 bases at J, with 11 bases in the middle. Germline assignment: CDR1 SGDLS and CDR2 YYNGEE. Written as DNA, the CDR3 is TGTGCCAGCAGCCCCTCATTGAGCACTGAAGCTTTCTTT. This sequence encodes CASSPSLSTEAFF.

V is TRBV18 and J is TRBJ1-3; D not certain. The ends were cut back, 0 bases at V and 0 bases at J, with 12 bases in the middle. Germline lookup yields CDR1 KGHSH and CDR2 LQKENI. The CDR3 extends over 17 amino acids. CDR3: CASSPPMLQTSGNTIYF. The CDR3 DNA is TGTGCCAGCTCACCACCAATGTTACAGACCTCTGGAAACACCATATATTTT.

The rearrangement links TRBV12-3 or TRBV12-4 to TRBJ1-3, with D maybe TRBD1 (6 bases). Between the trimmed V and J ends, which lost 11 bases and 2 bases, there was a span of 10 bases. This CDR3 is built from 12 residues. CDR3: CAVQGPGNTIYF. CDR3 sequence (DNA): TGTGCCGTACAGGGACCTGGAAACACCATATATTTT.